Listed here are 6 T cell receptor beta chains from one sample, sequenced in a study of cytomegalovirus exposure and HLA in healthy donors. The PCR contained 60 Vbeta and 13 Jbeta primers. Clones were read by immunoSEQ multiplex PCR, and TCRdb kept only the in-frame ones, dropping some. The profile covers approximately 200,000 clones, with 79% appearing a single time and approximately 1.5% taken by the ten largest. The source material was PBMCs. These receptors came from a girl aged 5-17 years in good health and CMV-seropositive.

This rearrangement joins TRBV30 to TRBJ1-1; D call uncertain. This CDR3 has 16 residues. The germline V gene has CDR1 GTSNPN and CDR2 SVGIG (reference sequence). Trimming stripped 0 bases from V and 4 bases from J, with 18 bases between. Written as DNA, the CDR3 is TGTGCCTGGAGTGTACGGGGTCCCTTGCGGGGCACTGAAGCTTTCTTT. This sequence encodes CAWSVRGPLRGTEAFF.

The genes are TRBV20-1 and TRBJ2-7; D is ambiguous. The CDR3 extends over 11 amino acids. CDR1 DFQATT and CDR2 SNEGSKA come from the germline V gene (reference sequence). The V end was cut by 0 bases, the J end by 4 bases, with 4 bases between. The CDR3 region has the DNA TGCAGTGCTAGAGATCATTACGAGCAGTACTTC. Amino acids: CSARDHYEQYF.

The V and J genes are TRBV10-1 and TRBJ2-1; 9 bases fit TRBD2. The CDR3 spans 15 residues. Trimming at V came to 3 bases and at J to 9 bases, leaving 9 bases not matched to a gene. CDR1 is WNHNN and CDR2 is SYGVQD in the germline V gene (reference sequence). CDR3 in DNA: TGCGCCAGCAGTGAAGGTGGCGGGGGGGCCGGTGAGCAGTTCTTC. The encoded protein is CASSEGGGGAGEQFF.

The chain employs TRBV27 and TRBJ2-7; 9 nucleotides agree with TRBD2. The CDR3 runs 18 residues. CDR1 is MNHEY and CDR2 is SMNVEV in the germline V gene (reference sequence). The V segment lost 1 base and the J segment 5 bases; nucleotides outside the gene matches: 15. DNA for the CDR3: TGTGCCAGCAGTTTATACTCCCTAGCGGGGACACCAACGCACGAGCAGTACTTC. Its translation: CASSLYSLAGTPTHEQYF.

The V call is TRBV10-3, the J call TRBJ1-2; D gene unclear. V was cut by 0 bases and J by 6 bases, with 14 bases left in between. CDR1 is ENHRY, CDR2 SYGVKD, per germline. The CDR3 runs to 15 residues. DNA of the CDR3: TGTGCCATCAGTGAGTCAAGCACTAGTTGGAATGGCTACACCTTC. It specifies CAISESSTSWNGYTF.

A few counts support this clone. This sequence joins TRBV5-1 and TRBJ1-4; D unresolved. The CDR3 runs to 15 residues. The ends were cut back, 0 bases at V and 8 bases at J, with 14 bases in the middle. The germline CDR1 and CDR2 sequences are SGHRS and YFSETQ. Here the CDR3 reads CASSLGGGPGEKLFF. CDR3 nucleotide sequence: TGCGCCAGCAGCTTGGGGGGAGGGCCTGGGGAAAAACTGTTTTTT.